Each of the 24 T cell receptor beta chains below was sequenced from the same sample in a study of Ad26.COV2.S vaccination and SARS-CoV-2 variants. TCRdb's copy holds only in-frame clones and misses some; the assay was immunoSEQ multiplex PCR. This sample yields around 270,000 clones, of which around nine tenths are seen a single time; just under 3% belongs to the top ten. Described treatment: approximately 18 received Ad26.COV2.S at low or high dose, single or two shots; 5 received placebo; per-sample allocation not given. Following the first vaccine or placebo injection, samples were taken on day 63. The source was peripheral blood, collected in a trial of Ad26.COV2.S vaccine versus placebo. These TCRs come from a person aged 18-65 years who received the Ad26.COV2.S COVID-19 vaccine or a placebo.

The DNA of the CDR3 is TGTGCCAGCTCACCATCGCGGACTAACAATGAGCAGTTCTTC. Amino acids: CASSPSRTNNEQFF. The chain couples TRBV18 to TRBJ2-1, with TRBD2 as a possible D gene (6 bases). Trimming took off 2 bases at V and 5 bases at J, with 10 bases between the two ends. The CDR3 consists of 14 residues. The V gene's germline CDR1 is KGHSH and CDR2 LQKENI.

The chain couples TRBV10-2 to TRBJ2-5; no clear D gene. The CDR3 length is 12 residues. Trimming shortened V by 4 bases and J by 5 bases, and 8 bases separated the two germline ends. Germline loops: CDR1 WSHSY, CDR2 SAAADI. CDR3 coding DNA: TGCGCCAGCAGTGTACAGAGGGAGACCCAGTACTTC. Amino acids: CASSVQRETQYF.

This clone was detected once. This chain links TRBV2 with TRBJ1-5; possibly TRBD1 for D (5 bases). Trimming left V 7 bases short and J 7 bases short, with 20 bases between. The germline V gene has CDR1 SNHLY and CDR2 FYNNEI. The CDR3 runs 15 residues. The CDR3 loop reads CASKFQGVVGQPQHF. The CDR3 region has the DNA TGTGCCAGCAAGTTTCAGGGAGTGGTTGGACAGCCCCAGCATTTT.

This clone was picked up many times. This sequence joins TRBV7-9 and TRBJ2-3; weak D call: TRBD2 (5 bases). This CDR3 region has 13 residues. Germline V gives CDR1 SEHNR, CDR2 FQNEAQ (reference sequence). V shed 7 bases and J shed 6 bases, with 14 bases lying between them. The CDR3 region has the DNA TGTGCCAGCAAACCGGTAGGCGGGGATACGCAGTATTTT. Translation: CASKPVGGDTQYF.

This clone appeared a single time. The genes are TRBV3-1 (or the pseudogene TRBV3-2) and TRBJ1-1; D is unresolved. Per the germline V gene, CDR1 is LGHDT and CDR2 is YNNKEL (reference sequence). Trimming pared 0 bases from V and 1 base from J, leaving 9 bases between. The CDR3 is 15 amino acids. This chain's CDR3 is CASSQESQANTEAFF. Written as DNA, the CDR3 is TGTGCCAGCAGCCAAGAGTCGCAGGCGAACACTGAAGCTTTCTTT.

The V gene is TRBV10-3, the J gene TRBJ2-7; TRBD2 is a possible D gene (6 bases). The V end lost 0 bases, the J end lost 6 bases, and 12 bases lay between the germline ends. This CDR3 is built from 14 residues. Germline values: CDR1 ENHRY, CDR2 SYGVKD. The CDR3 DNA reads TGTGCCATCAGTGAGTCTCCAGGGAGGCGCGAGCAGTACTTC. The encoded protein is CAISESPGRREQYF.

The rearrangement joins TRBV5-1 to TRBJ1-1; D remains unclear. The CDR3 loop spans 14 amino acids. V lost 1 base and J lost 6, with 13 bases in between. CDR1 is SGHRS and CDR2 is YFSETQ in the germline V gene. The CDR3 sequence: CASSLTGEVSEAFF. The CDR3 bases are TGCGCCAGCAGCTTGACTGGGGAGGTGTCTGAAGCTTTCTTT. The entire variable domain, with the rest obtained from reference TRBV5-1 and TRBJ1-1, is as follows: KAGVTQTPRYLIKTRGQQVTLSCSPISGHRSVSWYQQTPGQGLQFLFEYFSETQRNKGNFPGRFSGRQFSNSRSEMNVSTLELGDSALYLCASSLTGEVSEAFFGQGTRLTVV.

J is TRBJ1-2 and V is TRBV18; 8 bases line up with TRBD1. V dropped 8 bases and J dropped 2; count of bases not matched to a gene: 19. Germline V gene lookup returns CDR1 KGHSH and CDR2 LQKENI. CDR3 length equals 18 residues. The CDR3 DNA sequence: TGTGCCAGCACCTATGACGCTTTGGACAGGGCTGAGAACTATGGCTACACCTTC. Its translation: CASTYDALDRAENYGYTF.

The gene calls are TRBV7-7 and TRBJ2-5, with 14 bases identical to TRBD2. This CDR3 comprises 15 residues. Losses at the gene ends were 5 bases for V and 5 bases for J; bases not matched to a gene: 4. CDR1 is SSHAT, CDR2 FNYEAQ, per germline (reference sequence). This chain's CDR3 is CASSPTSGRGETQYF. Written as DNA, the CDR3 is TGTGCCAGCAGCCCGACTAGCGGGAGGGGTGAGACCCAGTACTTC.

The chain is built from TRBV7-8 and TRBJ1-1; D call uncertain. The CDR3 totals 13 residues. Germline V gene data show CDR1 as SGHVS and CDR2 as FQNEAQ. V dropped 2 bases and J dropped 3 bases, with 7 bases sitting between them. The CDR3 DNA reads as TGTGCCAGCAGCTTAAGTCAGGACACTGAAGCTTTCTTT. Amino acid sequence: CASSLSQDTEAFF.

This clone was seen a few times. The chain is built from TRBV7-8 and TRBJ2-7; 7 positions match TRBD1. V shed 5 bases, J shed 12 bases, and the junction held 22 bases outside the gene matches. The CDR3 is 16 amino acids. Germline CDR1 SGHVS, CDR2 FQNEAQ. The CDR3 DNA is TGTGCCAGCAGCCCAGACAGGGCCGGGCCCTTCATTAGAAGGTACTTC. It yields the protein CASSPDRAGPFIRRYF. The variable domain in full, completed from reference TRBV7-8 and TRBJ2-7, reads GAGVSQSPRYKVAKRGQDVALRCDPISGHVSLFWYQQALGQGPEFLTYFQNEAQLDKSGLPSDRFFAERPEGSVSTLKIQRTQQEDSAVYLCASSPDRAGPFIRRYFGPGTRLTVT.

This rearrangement joins TRBV20-1 to TRBJ2-6; 9 bases are a match to TRBD1. J gave up 2 bases and V 3 bases, and 8 bases lay outside the gene matches. CDR3 length equals 17 residues. Germline V gives CDR1 DFQATT, CDR2 SNEGSKA (reference sequence). The CDR3 bases are TGCAGTGCTAGTCCCTGGGACAGGGTTACTGGGGCCAACGTCCTGACTTTC. Translating gives CSASPWDRVTGANVLTF.

The chain uses TRBV2 and TRBJ2-7; TRBD1 matches at 7 bases. The germline gives CDR1 SNHLY, CDR2 FYNNEI. This CDR3 has 16 amino acids. Unmatched junction bases numbered 10, after V lost 2 bases and J lost 3 bases. CDR3 in DNA: TGTGCCAGCAGTGAACCGGGACAGAGGATTTGCTACGAGCAGTACGTC. Its protein is CASSEPGQRICYEQYV.

This sequence joins TRBV12-5 and TRBJ1-1; D gene uncertain. V was pared by 5 bases and J by 7 bases, with 11 bases between. Germline V gene data show CDR1 as LGHNT and CDR2 as FRNRAP. The CDR3 extends over 12 amino acids. The CDR3 nucleotides read TGTGCTAGTGGTCCAGAAGACGGTGAAGCTTTCTTT. Translated, it gives CASGPEDGEAFF.

As regards this clone: Other DNA sequences within the sample encode an identical CDR3. V usage is TRBV19 and J usage is TRBJ1-2; D is perhaps TRBD1 (5 bases). The V end lost 3 bases, the J end lost 4 bases, and 9 bases lay between the germline ends. The CDR3 is 13 residues long. Per the germline V gene, CDR1 is LNHDA and CDR2 is SQIVND (reference sequence). CDR3 sequence (DNA): TGTGCCAGTAGTATTGGGGGTGCCTATGGCTACACCTTC. It translates to CASSIGGAYGYTF.

This clone was observed once. The rearrangement joins TRBV19 to TRBJ1-4, with D uncertain. This CDR3 has 14 amino acids. Deletions cut 3 bases from V and 0 bases from J, with 5 bases between. Germline CDR1 reads LNHDA; CDR2 reads SQIVND (reference sequence). CDR3 sequence reads: CASSILATNEKLFF. The DNA of the CDR3 is TGTGCCAGTAGTATCCTGGCAACTAATGAAAAACTGTTTTTT. The full variable domain, with the rest looked up from reference TRBV19 and TRBJ1-4, is DGGITQSPKYLFRKEGQNVTLSCEQNLNHDAMYWYRQDPGQGLRLIYYSQIVNDFQKGDIAEGYSVSREKKESFPLTVTSAQKNPTAFYLCASSILATNEKLFFGSGTQLSVL.

This chain links TRBV19 with TRBJ1-1; 7 nucleotides line up with TRBD1. Trimming removed 5 bases from V and 4 bases from J; junction bases left unmatched: 10. The CDR3 sequence is 15 residues long. Germline lookup yields CDR1 LNHDA and CDR2 SQIVND (reference sequence). For the CDR3, the DNA is TGTGCCAGTAGTGCCTGGACAGGACAACCCACTGAAGCTTTCTTT. Translated: CASSAWTGQPTEAFF.

The chain couples TRBV19 to TRBJ2-2; 14 bases match TRBD2. CDR3 length: 16 residues. With V trimmed by 5 bases and J by 8 bases, 7 bases remained unmatched. The germline V gene encodes CDR1 LNHDA and CDR2 SQIVND (reference sequence). Here the CDR3 DNA reads TGTGCCAGTAGTGCGGGACTAGCGGGGGCAAAGGGGGAGCTGTTTTTT. This sequence encodes CASSAGLAGAKGELFF.

This clone has only a few counts. The V and J genes are TRBV5-6 and TRBJ2-7; D may be TRBD1 or TRBD2 (5 bases each). This CDR3 contains 12 residues. Deletions cut 7 bases from V and 3 bases from J, with 11 bases between. The V gene's germline CDR1 is SGHDT and CDR2 YYEEEE. CDR3 nucleotides: TGTGCCAGCCCGGGACCACTCTACGAGCAGTACGTC. Translation gives CASPGPLYEQYV.

The rearrangement uses TRBV6-2 or TRBV6-3 and TRBJ2-1; weak D call: TRBD2 (7 bases). Trimming cost V 4 bases and J 2 bases, with 15 bases left between them. This CDR3 is built from 16 residues. Per germline, CDR1 MNHEY and CDR2 SVGEGT. CDR3 sequence: CASSSLGGGPYNEQFF. For the CDR3, the DNA is TGTGCCAGCAGTTCCCTAGGGGGGGGGCCCTACAATGAGCAGTTCTTC.

This clone was picked up one time. The chain couples TRBV3-1 (or the pseudogene TRBV3-2) to TRBJ2-1, with 9 bases aligning to TRBD1. Germline-derived CDR1 and CDR2 are LGHDT and YNNKEL (reference sequence). Losses at the gene ends were 4 bases for V and 9 bases for J; bases not matched to a gene: 13. The CDR3 spans 16 residues. The CDR3 protein is CASSLLSRTGEREQFF. The CDR3 DNA reads as TGTGCCAGCAGCCTCCTCTCCCGGACAGGGGAACGTGAGCAGTTCTTC.

The V gene is TRBV7-2, the J gene TRBJ1-2; no firm D call. Trimming took 5 bases from V and 8 from J, leaving 18 bases between them. The CDR3 length is 14 residues. The germline V gene encodes CDR1 SGHTA and CDR2 FQGNSA. The CDR3 sequence is CASSPREAPKGYTF. The DNA for the CDR3 is TGTGCCAGCAGCCCTCGAGAGGCCCCGAAAGGCTACACCTTC.

The gene calls are TRBV10-3 and TRBJ2-1; the D is unclear. Per the germline V gene, CDR1 is ENHRY and CDR2 is SYGVKD. Trimming cost V 5 bases and J 5 bases, with 10 bases left between them. The CDR3 is 13 amino acids. CDR3 nucleotides: TGTGCCATCAGTCCGATTCGGGACAATGAGCAGTTCTTC. Protein: CAISPIRDNEQFF.

This chain links TRBV7-2 with TRBJ2-7; 8 bases map to TRBD2. The CDR3 loop spans 13 amino acids. Germline V gene data show CDR1 as SGHTA and CDR2 as FQGNSA. With 2 bases clipped from V and 5 bases from J, the junction kept 2 bases outside the gene matches. CDR3 bases: TGTGCCAGCAGCTTAACGCGGGGGGACGAGCAGTACTTC. Residues: CASSLTRGDEQYF.